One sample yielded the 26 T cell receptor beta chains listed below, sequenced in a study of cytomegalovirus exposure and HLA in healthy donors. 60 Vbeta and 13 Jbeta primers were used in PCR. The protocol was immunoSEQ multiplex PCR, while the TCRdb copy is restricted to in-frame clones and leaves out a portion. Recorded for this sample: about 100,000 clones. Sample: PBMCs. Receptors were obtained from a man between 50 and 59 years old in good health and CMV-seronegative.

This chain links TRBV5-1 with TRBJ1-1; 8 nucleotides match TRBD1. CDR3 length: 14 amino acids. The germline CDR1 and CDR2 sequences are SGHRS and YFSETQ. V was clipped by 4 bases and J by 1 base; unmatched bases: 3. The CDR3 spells CASSPQGANTEAFF. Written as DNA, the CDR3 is TGCGCCAGCAGCCCGCAGGGGGCGAACACTGAAGCTTTCTTT. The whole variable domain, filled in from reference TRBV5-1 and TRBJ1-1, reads KAGVTQTPRYLIKTRGQQVTLSCSPISGHRSVSWYQQTPGQGLQFLFEYFSETQRNKGNFPGRFSGRQFSNSRSEMNVSTLELGDSALYLCASSPQGANTEAFFGQGTRLTVV.

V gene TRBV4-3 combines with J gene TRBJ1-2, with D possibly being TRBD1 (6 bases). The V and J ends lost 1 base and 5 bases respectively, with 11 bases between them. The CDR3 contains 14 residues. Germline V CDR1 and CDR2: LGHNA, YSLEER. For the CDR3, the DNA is TGCGCCAGCAGCCAAGGGGGGCCAGGTTATGGCTACACCTTC. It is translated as CASSQGGPGYGYTF.

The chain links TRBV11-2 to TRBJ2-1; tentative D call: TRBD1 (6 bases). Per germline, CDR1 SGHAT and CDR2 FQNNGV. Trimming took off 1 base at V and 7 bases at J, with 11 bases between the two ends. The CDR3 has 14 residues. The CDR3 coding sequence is TGTGCCAGCAGCTTAGCTGGGGGCGGGAATGAGCAGTTCTTC. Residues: CASSLAGGGNEQFF.

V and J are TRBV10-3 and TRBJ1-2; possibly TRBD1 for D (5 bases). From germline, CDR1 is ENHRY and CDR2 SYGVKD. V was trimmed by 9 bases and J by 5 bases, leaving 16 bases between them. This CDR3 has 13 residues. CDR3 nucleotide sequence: TGTGCCATTCTTGACAGCGGGATTTATGGCTACACCTTC. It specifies CAILDSGIYGYTF.

This CDR3 is CASSQDGGSYEQYF. CDR3 DNA: TGCGCCAGCAGCCAAGATGGGGGGTCCTACGAGCAGTACTTC. The chain combines TRBV4-3 with TRBJ2-7; a possible D gene is TRBD2 (6 bases). Germline V gene data show CDR1 as LGHNA and CDR2 as YSLEER. The germline V and J ends were trimmed by 0 bases and 1 base, with 7 bases remaining between them. CDR3 length: 14 amino acids.

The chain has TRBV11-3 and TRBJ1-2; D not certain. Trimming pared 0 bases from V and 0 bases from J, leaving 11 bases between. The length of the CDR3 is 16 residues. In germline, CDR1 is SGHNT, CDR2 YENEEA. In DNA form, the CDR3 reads TGTGCCAGCAGCTTAGAGGCGGGGAGGCCTAACTATGGCTACACCTTC. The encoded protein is CASSLEAGRPNYGYTF. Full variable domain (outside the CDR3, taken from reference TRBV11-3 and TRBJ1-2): EAGVVQSPRYKIIEKKQPVAFWCNPISGHNTLYWYLQNLGQGPELLIRYENEEAVDDSQLPKDRFSAERLKGVDSTLKIQPAELGDSAVYLCASSLEAGRPNYGYTFGSGTRLTVV.

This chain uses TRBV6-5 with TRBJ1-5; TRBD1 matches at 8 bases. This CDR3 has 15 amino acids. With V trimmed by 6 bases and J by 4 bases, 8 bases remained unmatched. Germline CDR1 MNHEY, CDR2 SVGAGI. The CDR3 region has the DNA TGTGCCAGCAGGGAACGACAGGGGTGGAATCAGCCCCAGCATTTT. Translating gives CASRERQGWNQPQHF.

CDR3 amino acids: CSVEGTGRAYNEQFF. The CDR3 DNA is TGCAGCGTTGAGGGGACCGGGAGAGCCTACAATGAGCAGTTCTTC. V and J are TRBV29-1 and TRBJ2-1, with a possible D match to TRBD2 (6 bases). Germline V gene data show CDR1 as SQVTM and CDR2 as ANQGSEA. This CDR3 spans 15 amino acids. The ends were cut back, 3 bases at V and 2 bases at J, with 14 bases in the middle.

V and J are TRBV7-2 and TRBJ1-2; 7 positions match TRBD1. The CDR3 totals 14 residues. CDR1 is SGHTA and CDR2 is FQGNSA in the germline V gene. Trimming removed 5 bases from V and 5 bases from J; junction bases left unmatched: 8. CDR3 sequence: CASSVTGAGYGYTF. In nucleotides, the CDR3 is TGTGCCAGCAGCGTAACAGGGGCAGGGTATGGCTACACCTTC.

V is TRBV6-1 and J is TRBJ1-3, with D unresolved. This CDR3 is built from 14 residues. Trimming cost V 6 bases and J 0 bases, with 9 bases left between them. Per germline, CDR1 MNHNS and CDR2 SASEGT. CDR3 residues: CASSTGGSGNTIYF. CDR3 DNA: TGTGCCAGCAGCACCGGCGGCTCTGGAAACACCATATATTTT.

In DNA form, the CDR3 reads TGCGCCAGCAGCCAAGATCTGGAGGATTTTTACTATGGCTACACCTTC. The encoded protein is CASSQDLEDFYYGYTF. This chain connects TRBV4-3 to TRBJ1-2; D unclear. The germline V and J ends were trimmed by 0 bases and 3 bases, with 14 bases remaining between them. CDR1 and CDR2 (germline): LGHNA, YSLEER. This CDR3 is built from 16 residues.

CDR3 DNA sequence: TGTGCCAGCAGCCCAGGCCAGCGAGGGACAGGGGCCTACGAGCAGTACTTC. Amino acids: CASSPGQRGTGAYEQYF. The chain couples TRBV7-2 to TRBJ2-7; TRBD1 matches 10 bases. The ends lost 5 bases at V and 2 bases at J; junction bases unmatched: 12. CDR3 length equals 17 residues. CDR1 is SGHTA and CDR2 is FQGNSA in the germline V gene.

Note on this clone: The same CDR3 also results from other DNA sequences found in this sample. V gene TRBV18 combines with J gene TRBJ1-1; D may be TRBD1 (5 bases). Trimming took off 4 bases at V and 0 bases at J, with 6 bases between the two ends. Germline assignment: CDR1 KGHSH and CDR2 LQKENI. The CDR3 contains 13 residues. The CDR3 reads CASSLDMNTEAFF. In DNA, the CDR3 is TGTGCCAGCTCACTGGACATGAACACTGAAGCTTTCTTT.

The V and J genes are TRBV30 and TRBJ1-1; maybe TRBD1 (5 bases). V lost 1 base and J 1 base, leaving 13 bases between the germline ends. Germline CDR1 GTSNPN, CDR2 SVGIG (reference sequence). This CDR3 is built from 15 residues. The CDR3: CAWSAGARGNTEAFF. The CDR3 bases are TGTGCCTGGAGTGCTGGGGCGCGTGGGAACACTGAAGCTTTCTTT.

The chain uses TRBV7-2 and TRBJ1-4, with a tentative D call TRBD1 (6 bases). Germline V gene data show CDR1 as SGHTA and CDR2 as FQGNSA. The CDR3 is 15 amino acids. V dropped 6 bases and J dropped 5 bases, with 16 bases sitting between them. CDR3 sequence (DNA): TGTGCCAGCAGGGCCCGGGGGGCACCGAATGAAAAACTGTTTTTT. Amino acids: CASRARGAPNEKLFF.

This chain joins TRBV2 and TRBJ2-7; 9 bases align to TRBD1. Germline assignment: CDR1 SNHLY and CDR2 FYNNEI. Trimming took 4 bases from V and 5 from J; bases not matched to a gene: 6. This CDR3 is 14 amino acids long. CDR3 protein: CASSGKGQGDEQYF. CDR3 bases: TGTGCCAGCAGTGGAAAGGGACAGGGAGACGAGCAGTACTTC.

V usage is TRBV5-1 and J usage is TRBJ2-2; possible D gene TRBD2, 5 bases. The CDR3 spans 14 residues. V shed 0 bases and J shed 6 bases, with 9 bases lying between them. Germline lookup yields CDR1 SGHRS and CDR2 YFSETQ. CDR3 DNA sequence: TGCGCCAGCAGCTTGGCCCGGGGTTCCGGGGAGCTGTTTTTT. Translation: CASSLARGSGELFF.

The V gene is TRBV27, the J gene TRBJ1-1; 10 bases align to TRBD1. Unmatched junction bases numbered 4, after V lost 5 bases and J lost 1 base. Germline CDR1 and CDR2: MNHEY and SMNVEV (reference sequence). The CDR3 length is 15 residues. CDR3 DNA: TGTGCCAGCAGTCCCCGGACAGGGGGGAACACTGAAGCTTTCTTT. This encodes CASSPRTGGNTEAFF.

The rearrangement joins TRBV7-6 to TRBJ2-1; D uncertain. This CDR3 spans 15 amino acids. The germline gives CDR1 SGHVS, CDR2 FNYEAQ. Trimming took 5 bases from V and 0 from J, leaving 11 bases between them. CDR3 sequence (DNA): TGTGCCAGCAGCCCCATAAGGAGCTCCTACAATGAGCAGTTCTTC. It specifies CASSPIRSSYNEQFF. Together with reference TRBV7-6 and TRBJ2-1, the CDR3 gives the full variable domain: GAGVSQSPRYKVTKRGQDVALRCDPISGHVSLYWYRQALGQGPEFLTYFNYEAQQDKSGLPNDRFSAERPEGSISTLTIQRTEQRDSAMYRCASSPIRSSYNEQFFGPGTRLTVL.

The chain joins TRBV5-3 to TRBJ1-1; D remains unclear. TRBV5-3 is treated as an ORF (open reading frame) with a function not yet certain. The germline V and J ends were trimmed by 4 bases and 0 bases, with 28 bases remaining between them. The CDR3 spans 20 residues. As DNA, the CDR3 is TGTGCCAGAAGCCCAATCGGGAAACGACAACGCCTAAACATGAACACTGAAGCTTTCTTT. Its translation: CARSPIGKRQRLNMNTEAFF.

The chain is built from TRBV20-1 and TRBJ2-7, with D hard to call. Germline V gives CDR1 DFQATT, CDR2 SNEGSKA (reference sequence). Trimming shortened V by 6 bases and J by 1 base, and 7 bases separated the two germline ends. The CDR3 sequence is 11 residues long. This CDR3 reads CSAGVSYEQYF. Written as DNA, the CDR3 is TGCAGTGCCGGAGTATCCTACGAGCAGTACTTC.

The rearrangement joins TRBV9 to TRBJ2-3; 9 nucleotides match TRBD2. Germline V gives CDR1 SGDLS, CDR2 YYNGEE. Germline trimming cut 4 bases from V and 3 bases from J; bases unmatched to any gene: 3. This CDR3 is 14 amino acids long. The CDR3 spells CASSSSGKTDTQYF. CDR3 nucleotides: TGTGCCAGCAGCTCTAGCGGGAAAACAGATACGCAGTATTTT.

DNA for the CDR3: TGTGCCAGCAGCTCCACCCCTGGACTAGAGCAGTACTTC. Residues: CASSSTPGLEQYF. The rearrangement uses TRBV7-3 and TRBJ2-7; D may be TRBD2 (6 bases). Germline V lookup: CDR1 SGHTA, CDR2 FQGTGA. Trimming stripped 4 bases from V and 7 bases from J, with 14 bases between. This CDR3 has 13 residues.

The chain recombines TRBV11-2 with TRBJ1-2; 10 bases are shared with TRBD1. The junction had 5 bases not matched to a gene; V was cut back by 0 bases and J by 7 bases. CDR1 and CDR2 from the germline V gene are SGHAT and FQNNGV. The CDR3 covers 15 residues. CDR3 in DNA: TGTGCCAGCAGCTTAGATCGGGGGACAGGGGTTGGCTACACCTTC. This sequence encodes CASSLDRGTGVGYTF.

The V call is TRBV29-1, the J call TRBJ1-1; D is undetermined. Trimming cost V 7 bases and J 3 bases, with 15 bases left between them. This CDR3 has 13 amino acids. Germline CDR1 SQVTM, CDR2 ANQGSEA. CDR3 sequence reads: CSARASMDTEAFF. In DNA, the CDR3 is TGCAGCGCTCGAGCCTCGATGGACACTGAAGCTTTCTTT.

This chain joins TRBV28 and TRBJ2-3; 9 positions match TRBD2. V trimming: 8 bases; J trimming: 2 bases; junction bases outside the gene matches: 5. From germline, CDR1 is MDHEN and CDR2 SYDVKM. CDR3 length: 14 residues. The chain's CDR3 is CASRLAEPTDTQYF. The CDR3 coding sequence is TGTGCCAGCCGACTAGCGGAGCCCACAGATACGCAGTATTTT.